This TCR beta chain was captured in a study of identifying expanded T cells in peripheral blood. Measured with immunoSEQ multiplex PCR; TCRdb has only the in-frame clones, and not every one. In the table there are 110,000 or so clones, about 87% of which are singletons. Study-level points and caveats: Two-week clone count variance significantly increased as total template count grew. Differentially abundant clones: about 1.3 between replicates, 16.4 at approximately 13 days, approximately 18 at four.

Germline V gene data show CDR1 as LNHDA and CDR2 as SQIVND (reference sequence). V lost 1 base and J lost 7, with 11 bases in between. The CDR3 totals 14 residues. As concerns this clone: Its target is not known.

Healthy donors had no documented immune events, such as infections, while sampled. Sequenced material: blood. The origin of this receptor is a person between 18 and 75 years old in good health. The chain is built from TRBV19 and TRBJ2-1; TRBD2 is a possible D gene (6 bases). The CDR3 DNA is TGTGCCAGTAGTATAGCGGGAGTGGAGAATGAGCAGTTCTTC. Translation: CASSIAGVENEQFF.